This paragraph reports one T cell receptor beta chain. This clonotype was counted many times. Its antigen remains unidentified. No qualities accompany the bases; no much larger clone lies one base away. This specimen comes from a study (dated by TCRdb to 2016 to 2017). The method was RT-PCR. The instrument given in TCRdb is Illumina MiSeq. TCRdb itself trimmed the public reads at Q25 with fastp, ran MiXCR and retained productive beta chains. Rows are combined by CDR3 protein, so each entry shows the most common genes and DNA. Present in this sample are hundreds of thousands of distinct CDR3 sequences, approximately 15% of which were seen just once. The top ten hold 3% to 4.5% of the sample. CDR3 length: 14 amino acids, cysteine to phenylalanine. The read is trimmed to its CDR3 DNA, 42 bases read in frame from base 1. CDR1 is given as SGHRS and CDR2 as YFSETQ, both from the germline V gene. Trimming removed 0 bases from V and 5 bases from J, leaving 10 bases between the germline ends.

Here the chain combines TRBV5-1 and TRBJ2-3; a confident D gene designation cannot be given. The sequenced sample was memory CD4+ T cells from blood. This receptor was taken from a female donor in good health, serving as a healthy control. The CDR3 sequence is CASSLAGPGDTQYF. The nucleotides read TGCGCCAGCAGCTTGGCCGGGCCGGGAGATACGCAGTATTTT.